The present T cell receptor beta chain was sequenced within a study of regulatory T cells in long-lasting Graves disease. This CDR3 comprises 17 residues. Trimming took 4 bases from V and 6 from J, leaving 22 bases between them. Indicated time point: persistent/refractory GD, antithyroid drugs over 5 years with positive TRAb. Isolated PBMC RNA provided the starting material for the TCR library. The table lists this clonotype with a few counts. Building the TCR beta libraries relied on iRepertoire HTBI primers, and CDR3 regions underwent Arm-PCR. One entry per CDR3 protein results from TCRdb running MiXCR on the multiplex PCR reads. This table holds 400,000 to 600,000 distinct CDR3 sequences, roughly a fifth found once.

The specimen was peripheral blood mononuclear cells (PBMCs), collected when the disease was refractory, from a patient treated with antithyroid drugs. The chain has TRBV12-3 or TRBV12-4 and TRBJ2-1; a possible D gene is TRBD2 (6 bases). The TCR comes from a female donor with Graves disease. CDR3 loop: CASSSRSSGGKPNEQFF. The CDR3 coding sequence is TGTGCCAGCAGTTCCCGAAGTAGCGGAGGAAAGCCCAATGAGCAGTTCTTC.